Listed below are T cell receptor beta chains from one sample, sequenced in a study of neoadjuvant nivolumab and ipilimumab in lung cancer. Assay: immunoSEQ multiplex PCR; the TCRdb copy retains only in-frame clones and omits some. This sample has approximately 7,200 clones; around 83% occur once, and the top ten carry 6.8%. The sequencing here drew on tumor tissue, taken after neoadjuvant nivolumab, alone or with ipilimumab, at or shortly before surgery. The receptors derive from an adult with non-small cell lung cancer. Both conserved end residues are part of each CDR3.

CDR3aa: CATSTVREDTLQSDTQYF; v_gene: TRBV15
CDR3aa: CASSLGTAYSNQPQHF; v_gene: TRBV7-9
CDR3aa: CASSLAGGGYTF; v_gene: TRBV7-9
CDR3aa: CATRGARVTDTQYF; v_gene: TRBV19
CDR3aa: CASSRRGGTEAFF; v_gene: TRBV18
CDR3aa: CASSYQQGTYEQYF; v_gene: TRBV6-6
CDR3aa: CASRTGTSGGETQYF; v_gene: TRBV5-1
CDR3aa: CASSSAVYNEQFF; v_gene: TRBV5-4
CDR3aa: CASSRNQDSTYGYTF; v_gene: TRBV5-1
CDR3aa: CSARPLGGGDAGELFF; v_gene: TRBV29-1
CDR3aa: CASSFAGTGNTEAFF; v_gene: TRBV5-1